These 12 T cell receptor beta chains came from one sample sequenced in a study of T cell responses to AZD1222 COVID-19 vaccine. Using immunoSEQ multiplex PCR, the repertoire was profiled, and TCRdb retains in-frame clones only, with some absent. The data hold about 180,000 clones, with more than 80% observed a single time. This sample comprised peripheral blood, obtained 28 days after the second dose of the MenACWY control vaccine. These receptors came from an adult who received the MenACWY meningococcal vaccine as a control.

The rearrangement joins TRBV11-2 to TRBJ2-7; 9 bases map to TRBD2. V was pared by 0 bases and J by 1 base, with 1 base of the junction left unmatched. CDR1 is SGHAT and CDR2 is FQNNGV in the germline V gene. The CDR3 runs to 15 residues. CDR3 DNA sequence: TGTGCCAGCAGCTTAGATGGACTAGCGTCCTACGAGCAGTACTTC. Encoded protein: CASSLDGLASYEQYF.

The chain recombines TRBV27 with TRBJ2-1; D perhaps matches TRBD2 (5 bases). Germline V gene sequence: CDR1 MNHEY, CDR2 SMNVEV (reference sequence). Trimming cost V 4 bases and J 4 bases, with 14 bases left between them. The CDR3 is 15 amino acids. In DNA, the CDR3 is TGTGCCAGCAGTTACACTAGGACGGGGTACAATGAGCAGTTCTTC. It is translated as CASSYTRTGYNEQFF.

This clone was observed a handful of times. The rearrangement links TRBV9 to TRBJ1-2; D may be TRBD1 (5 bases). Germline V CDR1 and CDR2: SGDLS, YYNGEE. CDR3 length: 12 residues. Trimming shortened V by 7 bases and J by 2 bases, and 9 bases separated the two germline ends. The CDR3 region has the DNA TGTGCCAGCTGGGACGGCAACTATGGCTACACCTTC. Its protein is CASWDGNYGYTF.

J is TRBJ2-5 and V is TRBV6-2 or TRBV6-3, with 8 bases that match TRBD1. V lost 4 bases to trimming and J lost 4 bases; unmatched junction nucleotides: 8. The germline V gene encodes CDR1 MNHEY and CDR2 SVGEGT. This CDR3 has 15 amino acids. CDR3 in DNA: TGTGCCAGCAGTTCAACGACAGGGGAGGTAGAGACCCAGTACTTC. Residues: CASSSTTGEVETQYF.

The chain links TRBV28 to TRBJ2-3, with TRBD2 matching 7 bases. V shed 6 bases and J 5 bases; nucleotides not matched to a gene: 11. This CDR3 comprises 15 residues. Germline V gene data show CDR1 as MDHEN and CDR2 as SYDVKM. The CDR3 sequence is CASRGNSGQIDTQYF. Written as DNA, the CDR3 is TGTGCCAGCAGGGGAAATAGCGGGCAGATAGATACGCAGTATTTT.

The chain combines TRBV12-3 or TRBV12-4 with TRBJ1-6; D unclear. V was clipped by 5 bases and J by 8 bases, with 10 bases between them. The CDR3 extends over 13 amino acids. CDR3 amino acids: CASSPRIYSPLHF. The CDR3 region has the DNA TGTGCCAGCAGTCCCCGGATCTATTCACCCCTCCACTTT.

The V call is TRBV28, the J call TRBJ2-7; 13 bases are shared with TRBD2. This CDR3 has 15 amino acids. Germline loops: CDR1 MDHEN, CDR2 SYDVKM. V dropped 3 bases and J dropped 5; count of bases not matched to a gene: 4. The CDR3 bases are TGTGCCAGCAGTTTGAGACTAGCGGGAGGTGACGAGCAGTACTTC. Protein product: CASSLRLAGGDEQYF.

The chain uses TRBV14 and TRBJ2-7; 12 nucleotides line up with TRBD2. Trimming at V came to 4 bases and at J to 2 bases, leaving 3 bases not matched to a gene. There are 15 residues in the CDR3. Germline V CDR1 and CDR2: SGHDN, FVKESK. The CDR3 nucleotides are TGTGCCAGCAGCCTCGGACTAGCGGGGCCCTACGAGCAGTACTTC. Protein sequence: CASSLGLAGPYEQYF.

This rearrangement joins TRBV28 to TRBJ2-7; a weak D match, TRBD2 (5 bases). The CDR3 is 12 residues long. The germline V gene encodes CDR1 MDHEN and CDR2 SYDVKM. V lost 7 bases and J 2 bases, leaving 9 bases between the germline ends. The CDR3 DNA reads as TGTGCCAGCAAGCGGAGGACCTACGAGCAGTACTTC. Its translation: CASKRRTYEQYF. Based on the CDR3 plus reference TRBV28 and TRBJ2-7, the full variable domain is DVKVTQSSRYLVKRTGEKVFLECVQDMDHENMFWYRQDPGLGLRLIYFSYDVKMKEKGDIPEGYSVSREKKERFSLILESASTNQTSMYLCASKRRTYEQYFGPGTRLTVT.

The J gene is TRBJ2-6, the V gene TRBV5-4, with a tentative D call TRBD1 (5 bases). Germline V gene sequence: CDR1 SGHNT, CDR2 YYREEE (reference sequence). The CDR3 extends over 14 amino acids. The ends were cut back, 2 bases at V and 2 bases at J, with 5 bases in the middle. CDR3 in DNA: TGTGCCAGCAGCTTAGGGGCTGGGGCCAACGTCCTGACTTTC. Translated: CASSLGAGANVLTF. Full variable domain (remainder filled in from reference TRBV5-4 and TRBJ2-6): ETGVTQSPTHLIKTRGQQVTLRCSSQSGHNTVSWYQQALGQGPQFIFQYYREEENGRGNFPPRFSGLQFPNYSSELNVNALELDDSALYLCASSLGAGANVLTFGAGSRLTVL.

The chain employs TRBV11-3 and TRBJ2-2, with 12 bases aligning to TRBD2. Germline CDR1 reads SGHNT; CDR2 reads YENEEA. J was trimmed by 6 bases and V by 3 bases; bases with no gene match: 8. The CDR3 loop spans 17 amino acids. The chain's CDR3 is CASSLMTSGSLAGELFF. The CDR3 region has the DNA TGTGCCAGCAGCTTGATGACTAGCGGGAGTTTGGCCGGGGAGCTGTTTTTT. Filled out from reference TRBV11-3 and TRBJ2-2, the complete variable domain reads EAGVVQSPRYKIIEKKQPVAFWCNPISGHNTLYWYLQNLGQGPELLIRYENEEAVDDSQLPKDRFSAERLKGVDSTLKIQPAELGDSAVYLCASSLMTSGSLAGELFFGEGSRLTVL.

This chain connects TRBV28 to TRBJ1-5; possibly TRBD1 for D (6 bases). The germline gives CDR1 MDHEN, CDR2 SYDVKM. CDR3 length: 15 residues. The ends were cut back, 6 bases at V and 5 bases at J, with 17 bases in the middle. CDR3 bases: TGTGCCAGCAGCCCCACCGGGACAACCCATCAGCCCCAGCATTTT. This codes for CASSPTGTTHQPQHF. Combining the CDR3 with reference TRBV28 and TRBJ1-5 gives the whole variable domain DVKVTQSSRYLVKRTGEKVFLECVQDMDHENMFWYRQDPGLGLRLIYFSYDVKMKEKGDIPEGYSVSREKKERFSLILESASTNQTSMYLCASSPTGTTHQPQHFGDGTRLSIL.